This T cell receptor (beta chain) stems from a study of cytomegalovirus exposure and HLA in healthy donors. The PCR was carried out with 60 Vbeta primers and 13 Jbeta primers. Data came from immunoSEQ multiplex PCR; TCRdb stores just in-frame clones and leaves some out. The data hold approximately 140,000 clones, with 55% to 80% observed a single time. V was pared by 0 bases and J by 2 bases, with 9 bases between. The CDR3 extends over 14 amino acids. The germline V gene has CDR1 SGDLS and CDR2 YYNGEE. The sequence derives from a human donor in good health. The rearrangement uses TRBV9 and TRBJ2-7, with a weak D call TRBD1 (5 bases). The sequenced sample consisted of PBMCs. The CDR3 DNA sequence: TGTGCCAGCAGCGTAGACCCAGGGACCTACGAGCAGTACTTC. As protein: CASSVDPGTYEQYF.